A selection of T cell receptor beta chains follows, all from one sample in a study of T-cell reconstitution after alpha-beta-depleted transplantation in children. Using its own MiXCR run on the PCR reads, TCRdb lists one record per CDR3 protein. This sample carries 500,000 to 600,000 distinct CDR3 sequences, 25% to 30% of them seen once, and the ten largest clones take 35% to 40%. The sequencing here drew on PBMCs, taken before TCRalphabeta/CD19-depleted stem cell transplant. The receptors stem from a boy under three years old with Wiskott-Aldrich syndrome, due to receive a stem cell transplant. The CDR3 runs from the conserved cysteine through the conserved F or W. A D gene is named only where the DNA matches it firmly. Rows give clone size only sometimes, using once, few, many, or a class for an expanded clone.

j_call d_call clone_size v_call cdr3_nt cdr3_aa
TRBJ2-7 TRBD2 few TRBV7-9 TGTGCCAGCAGCCCAATAGCGGGAACCTACGAGCAGTACTTC CASSPIAGTYEQYF
TRBJ1-1 - few TRBV28 TGTGCCAGCAGAAGCCTCAATACTGAAGCTTTCTTT CASRSLNTEAFF
TRBJ2-2 - once TRBV6-1 TGTGCCAGCAGTGATGACCCCTTTCTAGAGGGCTATCACGGGGAGCTGTTTTTT CASSDDPFLEGYHGELFF
TRBJ1-1 - - TRBV6-2/TRBV6-3 TGTGCCAGCCTGACTGGGGGGAGGAACACTGAAGCTTTCTTT CASLTGGRNTEAFF
TRBJ2-7 - - TRBV15 TGTGCCACCGAACCGGGCATGGCGGAGTCCTACGAGCAGTACTTC CATEPGMAESYEQYF
TRBJ2-1 - - TRBV5-1 TGCGCCAGCAGCCCGACGGTACGGGGTAGCTACAATGAGCAGTTCTTC CASSPTVRGSYNEQFF
TRBJ1-5 TRBD1 few TRBV12-3/TRBV12-4 TGTGCCAGCAGCCAGGGGGAAAATCAGCCCCAGCATTTT CASSQGENQPQHF
TRBJ2-1 - - TRBV4-2 TGTGCCAGCAGCCCGGGGGTTTCCCGCTCCTACAATGAGCAGTTCTTC CASSPGVSRSYNEQFF
TRBJ2-7 - - TRBV12-3/TRBV12-4 TGTGCCAGCAGTTTAAAAGAAGGGCACGAGCAGTACTTC CASSLKEGHEQYF
TRBJ2-1 TRBD2 - TRBV27 TGTGCCAGCAGTTTATGGGGATTAGCGGGAGTCTTGTTCTTC CASSLWGLAGVLFF
TRBJ2-1 - - TRBV12-3/TRBV12-4 TGTGCCAGCAGTGCTCAGGGGCTCGGATACAATGAGCAGTTCTTC CASSAQGLGYNEQFF
TRBJ1-2 - - TRBV18 TGTGCCAGCTCACCACGCGTGTCCGGTAACTATGGCTACACCTTC CASSPRVSGNYGYTF
TRBJ2-2 - few TRBV7-2 TGTGCCAGCAGCGAAAGGACGAGAGGCGCCGGGGAGCTGTTTTTT CASSERTRGAGELFF